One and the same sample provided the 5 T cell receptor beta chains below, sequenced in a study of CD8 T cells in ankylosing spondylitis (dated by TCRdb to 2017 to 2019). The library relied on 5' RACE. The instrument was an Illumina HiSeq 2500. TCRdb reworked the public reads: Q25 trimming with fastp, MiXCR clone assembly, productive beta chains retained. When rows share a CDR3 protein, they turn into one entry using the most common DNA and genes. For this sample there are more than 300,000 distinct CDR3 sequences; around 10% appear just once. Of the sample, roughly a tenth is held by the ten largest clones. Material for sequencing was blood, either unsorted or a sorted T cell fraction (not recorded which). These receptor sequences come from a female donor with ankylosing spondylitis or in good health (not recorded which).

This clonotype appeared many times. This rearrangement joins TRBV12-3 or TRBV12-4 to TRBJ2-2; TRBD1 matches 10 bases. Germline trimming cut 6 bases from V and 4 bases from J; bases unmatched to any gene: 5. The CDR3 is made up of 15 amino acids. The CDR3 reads CASSSRQGATGELFF. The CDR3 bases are TGTGCCAGCAGCTCCCGACAGGGGGCCACCGGGGAGCTGTTTTTT.

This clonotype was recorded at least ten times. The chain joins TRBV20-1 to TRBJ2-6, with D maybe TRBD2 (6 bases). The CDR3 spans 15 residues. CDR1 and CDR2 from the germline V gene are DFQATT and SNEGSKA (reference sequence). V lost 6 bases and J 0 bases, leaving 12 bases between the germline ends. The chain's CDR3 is CSAGGVYSGANVLTF. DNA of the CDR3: TGCAGTGCGGGAGGAGTTTACTCTGGGGCCAACGTCCTGACTTTC.

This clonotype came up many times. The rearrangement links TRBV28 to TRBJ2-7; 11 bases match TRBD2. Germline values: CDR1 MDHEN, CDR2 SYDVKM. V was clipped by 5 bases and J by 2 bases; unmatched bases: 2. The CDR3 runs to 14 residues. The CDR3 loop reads CASSGTSGTYEQYF. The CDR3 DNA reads TGTGCCAGCAGTGGGACTAGCGGAACCTACGAGCAGTACTTC.

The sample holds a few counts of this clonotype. In DNA form, the CDR3 reads TGTGCCAGCAGCCACCCCAGGACAGGGGAAGAGACCCAGTACTTC. It translates to CASSHPRTGEETQYF. The chain uses TRBV5-6 and TRBJ2-5, with TRBD1 matching over 9 bases. The trim removed 4 bases at V and 3 bases at J, leaving 7 bases unmatched. Germline V gives CDR1 SGHDT, CDR2 YYEEEE. This CDR3 is built from 15 residues. Full variable domain (missing parts from reference TRBV5-6 and TRBJ2-5): DAGVTQSPTHLIKTRGQQVTLRCSPKSGHDTVSWYQQALGQGPQFIFQYYEEEERQRGNFPDRFSGHQFPNYSSELNVNALLLGDSALYLCASSHPRTGEETQYFGPGTRLLVL.

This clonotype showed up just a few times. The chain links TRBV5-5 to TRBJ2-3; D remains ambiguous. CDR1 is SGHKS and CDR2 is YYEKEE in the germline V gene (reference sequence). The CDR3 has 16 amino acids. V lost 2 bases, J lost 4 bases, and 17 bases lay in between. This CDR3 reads CASSLGRVGAADTQYF. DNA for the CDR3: TGTGCCAGCAGCTTAGGCCGGGTCGGAGCTGCAGATACGCAGTATTTT.